Listed below are T cell receptor beta chains from one sample, sequenced in a study of OX40 agonist ivuxolimab in advanced cancers. This table comes from immunoSEQ multiplex PCR, and its TCRdb copy is limited to in-frame clones, with some not included. The sample has approximately 80,000 clones, approximately 94% seen once. This specimen consisted of CD4+ or CD8+ T cells sorted from blood, obtained in a trial of the OX40 agonist ivuxolimab. These receptors were obtained from an adult with an advanced solid tumor such as melanoma, head and neck, liver or kidney cancer. The CDR3 runs from the conserved cysteine through the conserved F or W. The D gene is left open where the match is weak.

CDR3 length,V gene,D gene,J gene,CDR3 protein
12,TRBV27,-,TRBJ2-7,CASRLSPYEQYF
14,TRBV7-8,-,TRBJ2-7,CASSLPQTSSEQYF
13,TRBV6-5,-,TRBJ1-2,CASTLAANYGYTF
11,TRBV29-1,-,TRBJ1-2,CSVEGNYGYTF
15,TRBV28,TRBD2,TRBJ2-5,CASSSIAGGQETQYF
18,TRBV7-3,TRBD2,TRBJ2-1,CASSLTSDWTSGGDEQFF
15,TRBV10-3,TRBD1,TRBJ1-1,CAISLNDRAGTEAFF
14,TRBV27,-,TRBJ2-2,CASSLSIVTGELFF
15,TRBV4-1,TRBD2,TRBJ2-3,CASSQMGGGTDTQYF
17,TRBV7-8,TRBD1,TRBJ2-5,CASSSYPGQGMGETQYF
14,TRBV4-1,-,TRBJ2-1,CASSQVGGSNEQFF
20,TRBV19,TRBD1,TRBJ1-3,CASSLQIRRDRASSGNTIYF
14,TRBV4-1,-,TRBJ2-6,CASSPSSGANVLTF
14,TRBV7-8,TRBD1,TRBJ1-2,CASSLVGDSLDYTF
18,TRBV10-3,TRBD2,TRBJ2-3,CAISDPGLAGGQGDTQYF
13,TRBV5-4,TRBD1,TRBJ2-1,CASSVGQDNEQFF
12,TRBV28,-,TRBJ2-7,CASSLPAYEQYF
16,TRBV7-9,TRBD1,TRBJ2-3,CASSLFSGTGTDTQYF
14,TRBV9,-,TRBJ1-1,CASSVGRGDTEAFF
14,TRBV6-5,TRBD2,TRBJ2-7,CASSSEGLGYEQYF
16,TRBV28,TRBD1,TRBJ1-6,CASSSPRTGPYSPLHF
14,TRBV11-2,-,TRBJ2-7,CASSLVLRGNEQYF
15,TRBV27,-,TRBJ2-6,CASSLALSGANVLTF
17,TRBV4-3,TRBD1,TRBJ1-4,CASSPTFAGTGDEKLFF
14,TRBV28,-,TRBJ1-1,CASSPIGEDTEAFF
14,TRBV7-3,-,TRBJ2-2,CASSPGMNTGELFF
17,TRBV19,TRBD2,TRBJ2-1,CASSVMTSGSSYNEQFF
16,TRBV2,-,TRBJ1-6,CASRLLGSSYNSPLHF
17,TRBV28,-,TRBJ2-3,CASSPYRGGVLADTQYF
13,TRBV7-6,-,TRBJ2-1,CASSLSPRGEQFF
13,TRBV6-1,-,TRBJ2-7,CASSEVTTYEQYF
15,TRBV10-3,-,TRBJ2-1,CAISEDSSSYNEQFF
16,TRBV5-5,-,TRBJ1-1,CASSLGPFQDHPEAFF
15,TRBV7-9,-,TRBJ1-2,CASSGNQAPNYGYTF
13,TRBV10-3,-,TRBJ2-5,CAISVGIEETQYF
15,TRBV11-3,TRBD1,TRBJ2-7,CASSLTGQESYEQYF
17,TRBV30,-,TRBJ1-2,CASRPEDLTRVVGGYTF
15,TRBV6-1,-,TRBJ1-5,CASSEVQGSNQPQHF
15,TRBV6-5,-,TRBJ2-5,CASSYTITGQETQYF
13,TRBV7-9,-,TRBJ2-7,CAAVGRNSYEQYF
13,TRBV5-6,TRBD2,TRBJ2-2,CASRLLASGELFF
13,TRBV5-1,TRBD2,TRBJ2-7,CASSLASGGEQYF